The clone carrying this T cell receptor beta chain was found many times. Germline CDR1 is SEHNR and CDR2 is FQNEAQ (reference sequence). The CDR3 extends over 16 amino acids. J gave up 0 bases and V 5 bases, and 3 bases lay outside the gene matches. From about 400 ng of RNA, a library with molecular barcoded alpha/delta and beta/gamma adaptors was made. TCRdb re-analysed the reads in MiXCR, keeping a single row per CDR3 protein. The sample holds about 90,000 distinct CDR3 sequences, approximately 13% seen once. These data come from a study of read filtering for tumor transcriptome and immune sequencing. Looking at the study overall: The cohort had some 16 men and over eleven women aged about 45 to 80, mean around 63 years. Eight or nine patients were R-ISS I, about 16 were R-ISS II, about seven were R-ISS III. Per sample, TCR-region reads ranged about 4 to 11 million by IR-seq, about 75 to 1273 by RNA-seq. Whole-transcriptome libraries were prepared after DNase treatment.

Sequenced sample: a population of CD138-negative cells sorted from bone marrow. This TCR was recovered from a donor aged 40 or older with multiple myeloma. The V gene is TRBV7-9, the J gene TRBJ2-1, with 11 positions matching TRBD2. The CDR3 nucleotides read TGTGCCAGCAGCCCCACTAGCGGGAGCTCCTACAATGAGCAGTTCTTC. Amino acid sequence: CASSPTSGSSYNEQFF.